The clone carrying this T cell receptor beta chain has just one count. The sample is drawn from a study of OX40 agonist ivuxolimab in advanced cancers. Generated by immunoSEQ multiplex PCR, the TCRdb table keeps only in-frame clones and is missing some. The sample has approximately 70,000 clones, more than 60% seen once. The J segment lost 10 bases and the V segment lost 2 bases, leaving 9 bases of the junction unmatched. Germline values: CDR1 MNHNS, CDR2 SASEGT. This CDR3 spans 14 amino acids. Sample: CD4+ or CD8+ T cells sorted from blood, taken in a trial of the OX40 agonist ivuxolimab. The receptor's source is an adult with an advanced solid tumor such as melanoma, head and neck, liver or kidney cancer. V gene TRBV6-1 combines with J gene TRBJ1-1, with 8 bases matching TRBD1. CDR3 residues: CASSEHGQGAVAFF. Written as DNA, the CDR3 is TGTGCCAGCAGTGAACATGGCCAGGGGGCGGTAGCTTTCTTT.